Sequencing of this T cell receptor (beta chain) was carried out in a study of early T cells in non-severe SARS-CoV-2 infection. Study information: Sequencing targeted bulk RNA from unsorted whole blood, leaving chains unpaired. Study-wide results and caveats: Private and CD4 specificities were missed by VDJdb matching, skewed to anti-spike CD8.

Individual cDNA molecules each received unique molecular identifiers attached to them. TCRdb re-called the 5' RACE reads with MiXCR, one entry per CDR3 protein. The sample shows tens of thousands of distinct CDR3 sequences, approximately 9.5% of them seen only once. The germline CDR1 and CDR2 sequences are SGHKS and YYEKEE (reference sequence). V was clipped by 4 bases and J by 2 bases, with 18 bases between them. The CDR3 extends over 16 amino acids. Points on this clonotype: Antigen: not known.

The source is an adult who was a healthcare worker with PCR-confirmed SARS-CoV-2 infection or an uninfected control (not recorded which). The sequenced sample was whole blood. The gene calls are TRBV5-5 and TRBJ2-5; D might be TRBD1 (6 bases). The CDR3 protein is CASSPDPQGLQETQYF. The CDR3 DNA follows: TGTGCCAGCAGCCCTGACCCACAGGGTCTTCAAGAGACCCAGTACTTC. Complete variable domain (other parts from reference TRBV5-5 and TRBJ2-5): DAGVTQSPTHLIKTRGQQVTLRCSPISGHKSVSWYQQVLGQGPQFIFQYYEKEERGRGNFPDRFSARQFPNYSSELNVNALLLGDSALYLCASSPDPQGLQETQYFGPGTRLLVL.